Listed below are T cell receptor beta chains from one sample, sequenced in a study of shared clonotypes between healthy human individuals. Sequenced by immunoSEQ multiplex PCR; TCRdb stores in-frame clones only, minus some. Among about 1.1 million clones listed, approximately 80% were seen once. Sequencing was performed on memory CD4+ T cells from PBMCs. These receptors were obtained from a man aged 18 to 30 in good health. Some clones in this sample may be carry-over from other donors' samples. Both conserved end residues are part of each CDR3. D genes are given only for firm matches. Not all rows give a size; the values are once, few, many and, for expanded clones, a class.

d_gene	v_gene	j_gene	abundance	CDR3aa	CDR3nt
NA	TRBV7-2	TRBJ2-2	NA	CASSLEVFPGELFF	TGTGCCAGCAGCTTAGAGGTATTCCCCGGGGAGCTGTTTTTT
NA	TRBV27	TRBJ2-5	NA	CASSLISWSGEETQYF	TGTGCCAGCAGTTTAATTTCCTGGTCGGGGGAAGAGACCCAGTACTTC
NA	TRBV6-6	TRBJ2-7	NA	CASSYRPGQSYEQYF	TGTGCCAGCAGTTACCGTCCGGGCCAGTCCTACGAGCAGTACTTC
TRBD2	TRBV4-3	TRBJ2-1	NA	CASSQGELAGNGHEQFF	TGCGCCAGCAGCCAAGGAGAACTAGCGGGTAATGGGCATGAGCAGTTCTTC
TRBD1	TRBV7-2	TRBJ2-7	NA	CASSPQGAVYEQYF	TGTGCCAGCAGCCCACAGGGGGCGGTCTACGAGCAGTACTTC
NA	TRBV4-3	TRBJ1-6	NA	CASSQDLRGVGSPLHF	TGCGCCAGCAGCCAAGATTTGAGGGGAGTAGGGTCACCCCTCCACTTT
NA	TRBV11-2	TRBJ1-4	NA	CASSYLEGRKLFF	TGTGCCAGCAGCTATCTCGAGGGAAGAAAACTGTTTTTT
NA	TRBV29-1	TRBJ1-2	NA	CSVEEGGYTF	TGCAGCGTTGAAGAAGGTGGCTACACCTTC
TRBD2	TRBV4-1	TRBJ2-4	NA	CASSHPSSGRSAKNIQYF	TGCGCCAGCAGCCACCCTTCTAGCGGGAGAAGTGCCAAAAACATTCAGTACTTC
TRBD1	TRBV5-1	TRBJ1-1	NA	CASSLEGTGEGTEAFF	TGCGCCAGCAGCTTGGAGGGAACAGGGGAGGGCACTGAAGCTTTCTTT
TRBD1	TRBV5-8	TRBJ1-6	NA	CASTHRDRDGSPLHF	TGTGCCAGCACCCATCGGGACAGGGACGGTTCACCCCTCCACTTT
NA	TRBV7-3	TRBJ2-7	few	CASSLGGGTYEQYF	TGTGCCAGCAGCTTAGGCGGGGGCACCTACGAGCAGTACTTC
NA	TRBV6-1	TRBJ1-3	NA	CASSVKGQFTQGDF	TGTGCCAGCAGTGTAAAAGGACAGTTTACCCAAGGGGATTTT
TRBD2	TRBV5-5	TRBJ2-1	NA	CASSFISGTSNEQFF	TGTGCCAGCAGCTTTATTTCCGGGACTAGCAATGAGCAGTTCTTC
NA	TRBV6-1	TRBJ1-2	NA	CASSDVGTATNGYTF	TGTGCCAGCAGTGACGTCGGGACCGCTACTAATGGCTACACCTTC
TRBD1	TRBV5-5	TRBJ1-5	NA	CASSPMATGDNQPQHF	TGTGCCAGCAGCCCAATGGCTACAGGGGACAATCAGCCCCAGCATTTT
NA	TRBV25-1	TRBJ1-4	NA	CASSESGRRNEKLFF	TGTGCCAGCAGTGAATCCGGCAGGAGAAATGAAAAACTGTTTTTT
NA	TRBV19	TRBJ2-3	NA	CASRGSQADTQYF	TGTGCCAGTAGGGGCAGTCAAGCAGATACGCAGTATTTT
TRBD1	TRBV4-2	TRBJ2-2	NA	CASSQTSTTGSAGELFF	TGTGCCAGCAGCCAAACCAGCACGACAGGGTCGGCCGGGGAGCTGTTTTTT
TRBD1	TRBV11-2	TRBJ2-1	NA	CASSPLDRVNQQFF	TGTGCCAGCAGCCCCCTGGACAGGGTGAATCAGCAGTTCTTC
TRBD2	TRBV4-1	TRBJ2-1	many	CASSQGTSGDYNEQFF	TGCGCCAGCAGCCAAGGGACTAGCGGAGACTACAATGAGCAGTTCTTC
TRBD2	TRBV14	TRBJ2-7	NA	CASSPGLAGGYEQYF	TGTGCCAGCAGCCCAGGATTAGCGGGAGGCTACGAGCAGTACTTC
TRBD1	TRBV7-9	TRBJ2-7	NA	CASSPRQGAYEQYF	TGTGCCAGCAGCCCCCGACAGGGGGCCTACGAGCAGTACTTC
TRBD2	TRBV7-9	TRBJ2-3	NA	CASSPSGRKSSTDTQYF	TGTGCCAGCAGCCCAAGCGGGAGGAAATCTAGCACAGATACGCAGTATTTT
TRBD1	TRBV4-3	TRBJ2-4	NA	CASSQELGTGIPKNIQYF	TGCGCCAGCAGCCAAGAATTGGGGACAGGGATTCCAAAGAACATTCAGTACTTC
NA	TRBV7-2	TRBJ1-2	once	CASSLSGTPGYGYTF	TGTGCCAGCAGCCTCTCCGGGACACCCGGCTATGGCTACACCTTC
NA	TRBV4-3	TRBJ2-7	NA	CASSQGPQGYEQYF	TGCGCCAGCAGCCAAGGGCCACAGGGATACGAGCAGTACTTC
TRBD1	TRBV5-1	TRBJ1-2	once	CASRSGTDLYGYTF	TGCGCCAGCCGCTCCGGGACAGACTTGTATGGCTACACCTTC
NA	TRBV5-1	TRBJ2-5	NA	CASSPGGARETQYF	TGCGCCAGCAGCCCCGGAGGGGCCAGAGAGACCCAGTACTTC
TRBD2	TRBV10-2	TRBJ2-3	NA	CASSEEAGGVTDTQYF	TGCGCCAGCAGTGAGGAAGCGGGAGGGGTGACAGATACGCAGTATTTT
TRBD2	TRBV27	TRBJ2-7	NA	CASSLLAGVSGEQYF	TGTGCCAGCAGTTTATTAGCGGGAGTTTCGGGGGAGCAGTACTTC
NA	TRBV6-5	TRBJ2-2	NA	CASSTTPPGELFF	TGTGCCAGCAGTACGACACCGCCCGGGGAGCTGTTTTTT
NA	TRBV30	TRBJ1-3	NA	CAWGIKGGNTIYF	TGTGCCTGGGGCATCAAGGGAGGAAACACCATATATTTT
TRBD1	TRBV5-8	TRBJ2-1	NA	CASSLWGQGGDEQFF	TGTGCCAGCAGCTTGTGGGGACAGGGTGGCGATGAGCAGTTCTTC
TRBD2	TRBV15	TRBJ2-7	few	CATSRGVRVLAAGGNYEQYF	TGTGCCACCAGCAGAGGTGTGAGGGTGTTAGCGGCCGGGGGGAACTACGAGCAGTACTTC
NA	TRBV5-1	TRBJ2-3	NA	CASSLGTATSTDTQYF	TGCGCCAGCAGCTTGGGGACAGCAACTAGCACAGATACGCAGTATTTT